The count of the clone carrying this T cell receptor (beta chain) is one. The V end lost 1 base, the J end lost 0 bases, and 9 bases lay between the germline ends. CDR3 size: 15 residues. CDR1 is SEHNR, CDR2 FQNEAQ, per germline (reference sequence). The data were taken from a study of T cell responses to AZD1222 COVID-19 vaccine. Sequencing used immunoSEQ multiplex PCR; TCRdb keeps in-frame clones, though not all of them. Of some 120,000 clones in the sample, approximately 83% were seen once. The specimen was peripheral blood, collected on day 0 of AZD1222 vaccination. V usage is TRBV7-9 and J usage is TRBJ1-1; the D gene is possibly TRBD1 (5 bases). The receptor's source is an adult in good health. The CDR3 nucleotides read TGTGCCAGCAGCTTAGGATCGGGGCTGAACACTGAAGCTTTCTTT. It encodes CASSLGSGLNTEAFF.